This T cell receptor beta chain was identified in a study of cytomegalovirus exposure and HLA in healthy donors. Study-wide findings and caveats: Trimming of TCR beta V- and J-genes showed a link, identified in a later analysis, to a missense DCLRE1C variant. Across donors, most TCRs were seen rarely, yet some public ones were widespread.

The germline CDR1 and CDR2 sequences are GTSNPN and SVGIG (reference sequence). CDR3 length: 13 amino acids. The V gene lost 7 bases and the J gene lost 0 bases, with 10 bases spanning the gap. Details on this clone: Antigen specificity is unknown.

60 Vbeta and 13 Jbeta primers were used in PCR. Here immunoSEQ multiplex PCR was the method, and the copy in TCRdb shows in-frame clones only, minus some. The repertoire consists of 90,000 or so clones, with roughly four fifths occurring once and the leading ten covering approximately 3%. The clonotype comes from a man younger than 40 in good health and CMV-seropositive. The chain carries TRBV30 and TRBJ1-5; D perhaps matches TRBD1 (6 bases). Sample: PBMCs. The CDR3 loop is CASGQSSNQPQHF. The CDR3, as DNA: TGTGCCTCTGGACAGTCTAGCAATCAGCCCCAGCATTTT.